The 24 T cell receptor beta chains below come from one sample, sequenced in a study of neurological immune-mediated disorders. TCRdb reprocessed the 5' RACE reads with MiXCR, giving one entry per CDR3 protein. The data show about 80,000 distinct CDR3 sequences, approximately 5% seen once. The sample taken for sequencing was PBMCs. The receptor source for this set is a woman aged 25-40 years with multiple sclerosis.

This clonotype came up many times. The CDR3 region has the DNA TGTGCCAGCAGCCCTCGATCGGGGGTTGGAGACACAGATACGCAGTATTTT. Residues: CASSPRSGVGDTDTQYF. The V gene is TRBV9, the J gene TRBJ2-3, with D possibly TRBD2 on 6 matching bases. The germline CDR1 and CDR2 sequences are SGDLS and YYNGEE. The CDR3 is 17 residues long. Trimming took off 4 bases at V and 2 bases at J, with 20 bases between the two ends.

This clonotype was found many times. Relative to the germline gene, one junction end is altered; a read error may explain this. The gene calls are TRBV5-1 and TRBJ2-3; TRBD2 is a possible D gene (6 bases). This CDR3 contains 14 residues. Germline V gene data show CDR1 as SGHRS and CDR2 as YFSETQ. The CDR3 DNA follows: TGTGCCAGCAGCTTAGGAGGGGGCACAGATACGCAGTATTTT. Translation: CASSLGGGTDTQYF.

The V call is TRBV5-1, the J call TRBJ2-3; 11 nucleotides agree with TRBD2. The CDR3 is made up of 14 amino acids. With 4 bases clipped from V and 4 bases from J, the junction kept 2 bases outside the gene matches. CDR1 and CDR2 (germline): SGHRS, YFSETQ. CDR3 nucleotides: TGCGCCAGCAGCGGGACTAGCGGAGCAGATACGCAGTATTTT. It is translated as CASSGTSGADTQYF.

There are many counts of this clonotype. The genes are TRBV20-1 and TRBJ2-4; D unresolved. Germline V gene lookup returns CDR1 DFQATT and CDR2 SNEGSKA (reference sequence). The CDR3 is 16 residues long. Trimming took 5 bases from V and 2 from J, leaving 19 bases between them. CDR3 DNA: TGCAGTGCTGCCGACTCCACTCCCAGGTCCAAAAACATTCAGTACTTC. Translating gives CSAADSTPRSKNIQYF.

This clonotype was recorded a few times. This sequence may be a read error, since a much larger clone differs from it by one base. This sequence joins TRBV20-1 and TRBJ2-7; D might be TRBD1 (5 bases). Germline values: CDR1 DFQATT, CDR2 SNEGSKA (reference sequence). Trimming removed 4 bases from V and 3 bases from J, with 7 bases in between. There are 11 residues in the CDR3. The CDR3 sequence is CSAKDSYEQYF. For the CDR3, the DNA is TGCAGTGCTAAAGACAGCTACGAGCAGTACTTC.

This clonotype was found a few times. The chain uses TRBV7-9 and TRBJ2-7; D gene unclear. The CDR3 loop spans 13 amino acids. Germline V lookup: CDR1 SEHNR, CDR2 FQNEAQ (reference sequence). V was cut by 1 base and J by 4 bases, with 8 bases left in between. The CDR3: CASSLDGMYEQYF. In DNA form, the CDR3 reads TGTGCCAGCAGCTTAGATGGGATGTACGAGCAGTACTTC.

This clonotype was counted between two and nine times. The chain has TRBV7-2 and TRBJ2-1; D not certain. V was trimmed by 3 bases and J by 8 bases, leaving 17 bases between them. Per the germline V gene, CDR1 is SGHTA and CDR2 is FQGNSA. The CDR3 is 15 amino acids. This CDR3 is CASSFALLMNYEQFF. The CDR3, as DNA: TGTGCCAGCAGCTTTGCCCTACTAATGAACTATGAGCAGTTCTTC.

This clonotype was observed a handful of times. V and J are TRBV14 and TRBJ2-7; TRBD2 agrees at 8 bases. In germline, CDR1 is SGHDN, CDR2 FVKESK. This CDR3 spans 14 amino acids. Trimming cost V 2 bases and J 4 bases; bases outside gene matches: 4. CDR3 in amino acids: CASSQLEREYEQYF. DNA of the CDR3: TGTGCCAGCAGCCAACTGGAGCGGGAGTACGAGCAGTACTTC.

Many counts were recorded for this clonotype. V gene TRBV5-6 combines with J gene TRBJ2-7; TRBD2 aligns across 10 bases. CDR3 size: 15 residues. Unmatched junction bases numbered 6, after V lost 0 bases and J lost 6 bases. Germline loops: CDR1 SGHDT, CDR2 YYEEEE. The CDR3 DNA sequence: TGTGCCAGCAGCTTGGGGGTACTAGCGGGAACCGAGCAGTACTTC. This gives the protein CASSLGVLAGTEQYF.

This clonotype occurred many times. The J gene is TRBJ2-5, the V gene TRBV14, with D unclear. Trimming stripped 1 base from V and 5 bases from J, with 11 bases between. Germline CDR1 reads SGHDN; CDR2 reads FVKESK. The CDR3 runs to 14 residues. The CDR3 sequence: CASSQGARSETQYF. Written as DNA, the CDR3 is TGTGCCAGCAGCCAAGGGGCTAGAAGTGAGACCCAGTACTTC.

This clonotype came up many times. CDR3 in amino acids: CSARTGLDYGYTF. DNA of the CDR3: TGCAGTGCTAGGACAGGGTTGGACTATGGCTACACCTTC. This chain links TRBV20-1 with TRBJ1-2; 7 nucleotides line up with TRBD1. The CDR3 spans 13 residues. Trimming at V came to 3 bases and at J to 3 bases, leaving 4 bases not matched to a gene. CDR1 DFQATT and CDR2 SNEGSKA come from the germline V gene (reference sequence).

In this sample, this clonotype turned up many times. V gene TRBV25-1 combines with J gene TRBJ2-4; 7 bases map to TRBD1. Germline V gene sequence: CDR1 MGHDK, CDR2 SYGVNS. The CDR3 has 15 residues. V gave up 4 bases and J gave up 0 bases; unmatched junction bases: 3. The CDR3 loop is CASSVTGIAKNIQYF. The DNA for the CDR3 is TGTGCCAGCAGTGTGACAGGGATAGCCAAAAACATTCAGTACTTC.

This clonotype was seen at least ten times. The chain recombines TRBV6-5 with TRBJ2-2, with 10 bases that match TRBD2. Germline assignment: CDR1 MNHEY and CDR2 SVGAGI. The CDR3 consists of 14 residues. V lost 7 bases, J lost 6 bases, and 5 bases stayed unmatched. The CDR3: CASTPLAGAGELFF. In DNA, the CDR3 is TGTGCCAGCACCCCTCTAGCGGGAGCCGGGGAGCTGTTTTTT.

This clonotype was seen ten or more times. The V call is TRBV4-1, the J call TRBJ2-1, with 9 positions matching TRBD2. The germline V gene has CDR1 MGHRA and CDR2 YSYEKL. The V and J ends lost 5 bases and 9 bases, in that order; junction bases with no gene match: 17. The CDR3 consists of 17 residues. The CDR3 reads CASSGVAGVLGSSEQFF. CDR3 nucleotide sequence: TGCGCCAGCAGCGGGGTAGCGGGAGTATTGGGGTCTAGTGAGCAGTTCTTC.

There are many counts of this clonotype. V is TRBV5-5 and J is TRBJ2-3; D is uncertain. The CDR3 runs 15 residues. The germline CDR1 and CDR2 sequences are SGHKS and YYEKEE (reference sequence). The V end was cut by 0 bases, the J end by 0 bases, with 8 bases between. CDR3 sequence: CASSLVGPSTDTQYF. The CDR3 coding sequence is TGTGCCAGCAGCTTGGTTGGGCCTAGCACAGATACGCAGTATTTT. Looking up the rest from reference TRBV5-5 and TRBJ2-3 gives the full variable domain: DAGVTQSPTHLIKTRGQQVTLRCSPISGHKSVSWYQQVLGQGPQFIFQYYEKEERGRGNFPDRFSARQFPNYSSELNVNALLLGDSALYLCASSLVGPSTDTQYFGPGTRLTVL.

The gene calls are TRBV20-1 and TRBJ1-6; 9 nucleotides align to TRBD1. This CDR3 region has 17 residues. Germline values: CDR1 DFQATT, CDR2 SNEGSKA (reference sequence). Trimming removed 1 base from V and 5 bases from J; junction bases left unmatched: 9. The CDR3 DNA is TGCAGTGCTAGAGTCATGACCGGGACAGGGCATAATTCACCCCTCCACTTT. Translated: CSARVMTGTGHNSPLHF.

The gene calls are TRBV12-3 or TRBV12-4 and TRBJ1-2, with a weak D call TRBD1 (6 bases). The V end was cut by 6 bases, the J end by 1 base, with 15 bases between. The CDR3 sequence is 15 residues long. CDR3 sequence: CASSQTGGLNYGYTF. CDR3 DNA: TGTGCCAGCAGCCAGACAGGCGGTCTTAACTATGGCTACACCTTC.

This clonotype was counted many times. V usage is TRBV24-1 and J usage is TRBJ2-7; a weak D match, TRBD2 (5 bases). There are 16 residues in the CDR3. The ends were cut back, 2 bases at V and 3 bases at J, with 16 bases in the middle. Germline V gives CDR1 KGHDR, CDR2 SFDVKD. Here the CDR3 DNA reads TGTGCCACCAGTGATTCCCGACTTGGAGGCGACTACGAGCAGTACTTC. This encodes CATSDSRLGGDYEQYF.

There are many counts of this clonotype. Its ends do not fully match the called genes, so a read error is possible. This chain connects TRBV12-3 or TRBV12-4 to TRBJ2-3; D unclear. The CDR3 has 13 amino acids. The CDR3 bases are TGTGCCAGCAGTCCCCCCAGCAGAGATACGCAGTATTTT. It codes for CASSPPSRDTQYF.

There are many counts of this clonotype. The chain couples TRBV5-1 to TRBJ2-3; D is undetermined. Looked up from germline, CDR1 is SGHRS and CDR2 is YFSETQ. The length of the CDR3 is 14 residues. V was shortened by 5 bases and J by 2 bases, with 12 bases between the two germline ends. CDR3 loop: CASSSDPTTDTQYF. CDR3 coding DNA: TGCGCCAGCAGTTCCGACCCTACCACAGATACGCAGTATTTT.

This clonotype was observed at least ten times. CDR3 in amino acids: CASSFPGIETQYF. The CDR3 DNA reads as TGTGCCAGCAGTTTCCCCGGGATAGAGACCCAGTACTTC. The chain joins TRBV12-3 or TRBV12-4 to TRBJ2-5, with a possible D match to TRBD2 (5 bases). The CDR3 totals 13 residues. The V and J ends lost 3 bases and 4 bases respectively, with 9 bases between them.

This clonotype was seen many times. The rearrangement links TRBV5-1 to TRBJ2-7; the D gene is possibly TRBD2 (6 bases). V lost 4 bases and J 7 bases, leaving 12 bases between the germline ends. CDR1 is SGHRS and CDR2 is YFSETQ in the germline V gene. This CDR3 contains 12 residues. As DNA, the CDR3 is TGCGCCAGCAGCGAATCTGGGGGGGAGCAGTACGTC. This encodes CASSESGGEQYV.

This clonotype was seen repeatedly, ten times or more. The rearrangement joins TRBV12-3 or TRBV12-4 to TRBJ2-6; D remains unclear. V gave up 6 bases and J gave up 2 bases, with 5 bases separating them. The CDR3 length is 13 residues. In nucleotides, the CDR3 is TGTGCCAGCAGGACCGCTGGGGCCAACGTCCTGACTTTC. Its protein product is CASRTAGANVLTF.

This clonotype came up many times. The chain recombines TRBV5-1 with TRBJ1-5, with unresolved D. Germline-derived CDR1 and CDR2 are SGHRS and YFSETQ. Trimming removed 4 bases from V and 3 bases from J, with 14 bases in between. The CDR3 is 15 residues long. The CDR3 here is CASSLGGVNNQPQHF. As DNA, the CDR3 is TGCGCCAGCAGCCTGGGCGGCGTCAACAATCAGCCCCAGCATTTT. The full variable domain, in which reference TRBV5-1 and TRBJ1-5 provide the parts outside the CDR3, is KAGVTQTPRYLIKTRGQQVTLSCSPISGHRSVSWYQQTPGQGLQFLFEYFSETQRNKGNFPGRFSGRQFSNSRSEMNVSTLELGDSALYLCASSLGGVNNQPQHFGDGTRLSIL.